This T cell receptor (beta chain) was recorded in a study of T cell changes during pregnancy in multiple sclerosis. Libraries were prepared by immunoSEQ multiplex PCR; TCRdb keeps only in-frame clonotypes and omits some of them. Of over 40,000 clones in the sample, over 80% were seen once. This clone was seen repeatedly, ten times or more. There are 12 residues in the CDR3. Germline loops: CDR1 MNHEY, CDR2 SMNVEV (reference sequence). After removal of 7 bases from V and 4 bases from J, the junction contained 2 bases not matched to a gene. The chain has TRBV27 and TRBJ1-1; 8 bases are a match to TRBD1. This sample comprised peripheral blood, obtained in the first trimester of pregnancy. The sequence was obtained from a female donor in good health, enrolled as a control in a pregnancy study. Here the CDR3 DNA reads TGTGCCAGCAAGACAGGGGTCACTGAAGCTTTCTTT. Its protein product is CASKTGVTEAFF.